The 20 T cell receptor beta chains below all came from one sample that was sequenced in a study of memory B cells and T cells in multiple sclerosis (dated by TCRdb to the late 2010s). Libraries were made using the immunoSEQ multiplex PCR assay. Here the immuneACCESS table is served through TCRdb, limited to in-frame sequences with V and J called. Missing clones are a known gap in these copies; in checked studies unresolved V genes cover under half, and the rest lacks a known reason. Recorded for this sample are some 48,000 clones; approximately 80% of them occurred a single time. The ten largest clones represent roughly 1.1% of the sample. After CFSE-labeled PBMCs were cultured without a stimulus, the autoproliferating (CFSEdim) and non-proliferating (CFSEhi) T cell fractions were sequenced separately. A total of 40 million to 60 million CFSE-labeled PBMCs were cultured for 7 days without stimulus, and replicate wells were then pooled.

Their recognized antigens are unknown. Material: PBMCs from blood kept in culture. The receptors come from a human donor with multiple sclerosis.

The rearrangement joins TRBV6-5 to TRBJ1-6; no reliable D call. The length of the CDR3 is 16 residues. Trimming removed 2 bases at V and 5 bases at J, with 13 bases between. CDR1 and CDR2 from the germline V gene are MNHEY and SVGAGI. The CDR3 region is CASSYRSVADNSPLHF. The CDR3 coding sequence is TGTGCCAGCAGTTACCGTAGCGTCGCGGATAATTCACCCCTCCACTTT.

V and J are TRBV6-1 and TRBJ1-2, with D possibly being TRBD1 (5 bases). The CDR3 runs to 14 residues. Trimming took off 5 bases at V and 5 bases at J, with 15 bases between the two ends. Germline V gene lookup returns CDR1 MNHNS and CDR2 SASEGT. CDR3 nucleotide sequence: TGTGCCAGCAGTTCCCCTCGTGGGGCTTATGGCTACACCTTC. As protein: CASSSPRGAYGYTF.

This clone was counted only a few times. The CDR3, as DNA: TGCACCAGCAGCCTGGGAAAGGACCAGAACACCGGGGAGCTGTTTTTT. Translating it yields CTSSLGKDQNTGELFF. The chain recombines TRBV1 with TRBJ2-2. TRBV1 is recorded as a pseudogene. CDR3 length: 16 amino acids.

This chain uses TRBV10-3 with TRBJ1-1; D gene ambiguous. This CDR3 spans 14 amino acids. Germline values: CDR1 ENHRY, CDR2 SYGVKD. Trimming cost V 0 bases and J 2 bases, with 7 bases left between them. DNA of the CDR3: TGTGCCATCAGTGAGTCGTGGACCAACACTGAAGCTTTCTTT. Translated: CAISESWTNTEAFF.

The chain recombines TRBV11-1 with TRBJ2-2; 10 bases map to TRBD1. CDR3 size: 14 residues. The V and J ends lost 8 bases and 7 bases, in that order; junction bases with no gene match: 7. In germline, CDR1 is SGHAT, CDR2 FQDESV (reference sequence). CDR3 bases: TGTGCCAGCCGGGACAGGGGAATTAACGGGGAGCTGTTTTTT. Amino acids: CASRDRGINGELFF.

This sequence joins TRBV5-6 and TRBJ2-3; tentative D call: TRBD2 (6 bases). CDR1 is SGHDT, CDR2 YYEEEE, per germline. The CDR3 contains 15 residues. V was pared by 4 bases and J by 6 bases, with 18 bases between. CDR3 nucleotides: TGTGCCAGCAGCCCCGGACTAAATCTAGGCGATACGCAGTATTTT. Protein product: CASSPGLNLGDTQYF.

The chain couples TRBV2 to TRBJ1-5; 7 bases are shared with TRBD1. Germline V gene sequence: CDR1 SNHLY, CDR2 FYNNEI. J was trimmed by 12 bases and V by 3 bases; bases with no gene match: 5. The CDR3 runs 12 residues. The DNA for the CDR3 is TGTGCCAGCAGTGATACAGGGGTGGTCCAGCATTTT. Amino acids: CASSDTGVVQHF.

The CDR3 reads CASSFVVGKETQYF. The CDR3 nucleotides are TGCGCCAGCAGCTTTGTCGTGGGAAAAGAGACCCAGTACTTC. The gene calls are TRBV5-1 and TRBJ2-5; D is ambiguous. Trimming cost V 2 bases and J 3 bases, with 11 bases left between them. The CDR3 covers 14 residues. Looked up from germline, CDR1 is SGHRS and CDR2 is YFSETQ.

The chain joins TRBV7-9 to TRBJ1-4; D may be TRBD1 (5 bases). This CDR3 spans 13 amino acids. The V gene lost 5 bases and the J gene lost 7 bases, with 11 bases spanning the gap. Germline lookup yields CDR1 SEHNR and CDR2 FQNEAQ (reference sequence). CDR3 sequence reads: CASSPTGGEKLFF. CDR3 DNA: TGTGCCAGCAGCCCTACCGGGGGTGAAAAACTGTTTTTT.

This clone was found a few times. The chain is built from TRBV6-5 and TRBJ1-2; the match to TRBD1 covers 10 bases. The V gene's germline CDR1 is MNHEY and CDR2 SVGAGI. V lost 5 bases to trimming and J lost 8 bases; unmatched junction nucleotides: 8. CDR3 length: 14 amino acids. CDR3 protein: CASSPAGQGVGYTF. In nucleotides, the CDR3 is TGTGCCAGCAGTCCAGCCGGACAGGGGGTAGGCTACACCTTC.

This clone was counted once. The chain joins TRBV9 to TRBJ2-1, with 7 bases lining up with TRBD2. Per the germline V gene, CDR1 is SGDLS and CDR2 is YYNGEE. V shed 3 bases and J 9 bases; nucleotides not matched to a gene: 0. This CDR3 has 11 amino acids. CDR3 protein: CASSASGEQFF. The CDR3 DNA reads TGTGCCAGCAGCGCTAGCGGTGAGCAGTTCTTC.

The rearrangement links TRBV29-1 to TRBJ2-1, with 9 bases identical to TRBD2. Germline CDR1 is SQVTM and CDR2 is ANQGSEA. This CDR3 is 15 amino acids long. The J segment lost 2 bases and the V segment lost 1 base, leaving 3 bases of the junction unmatched. For the CDR3, the DNA is TGCAGCGTTGAAGCGACTAGCGGTACCTACAATGAGCAGTTCTTC. Translating it yields CSVEATSGTYNEQFF.

The chain recombines TRBV9 with TRBJ2-5, with 9 positions matching TRBD1. The CDR3 sequence is 17 residues long. V lost 0 bases to trimming and J lost 2 bases; unmatched junction nucleotides: 8. Germline CDR1 SGDLS, CDR2 YYNGEE. The CDR3 sequence: CASSVATRGQGQETQYF. For the CDR3, the DNA is TGTGCCAGCAGCGTAGCTACAAGGGGACAGGGTCAAGAGACCCAGTACTTC.

The gene calls are TRBV10-3 and TRBJ1-4; D call uncertain. CDR1 is ENHRY, CDR2 SYGVKD, per germline. This CDR3 contains 16 residues. The V end was cut by 2 bases, the J end by 4 bases, with 14 bases between. Here the CDR3 reads CAISEVKGRRNEKLFF. CDR3 coding DNA: TGTGCCATCAGTGAGGTGAAGGGCAGGCGTAATGAAAAACTGTTTTTT.

The sample holds one count of this clone. The chain couples TRBV2 to TRBJ1-3; 7 nucleotides match TRBD1. With 4 bases clipped from V and 8 bases from J, the junction kept 8 bases outside the gene matches. This CDR3 has 14 amino acids. Germline V gene data show CDR1 as SNHLY and CDR2 as FYNNEI. CDR3 nucleotide sequence: TGTGCCAGCAGTGTCGAGACAGGGAGGGACACCATATATTTT. It encodes CASSVETGRDTIYF.

The genes are TRBV18 and TRBJ1-6; TRBD1 is a possible D gene (6 bases). V was pared by 5 bases and J by 7 bases, with 18 bases between. CDR1 is KGHSH and CDR2 is LQKENI in the germline V gene. The CDR3 runs 16 residues. The CDR3 DNA reads as TGTGCCAGCTCATCCGGACAGTTGGCTTCGAATTCACCCCTCCACTTT. Its protein product is CASSSGQLASNSPLHF.

This chain uses TRBV6-6 with TRBJ2-1, with no clear D. This CDR3 spans 12 amino acids. V lost 4 bases, J lost 8 bases, and 9 bases lay in between. CDR1 and CDR2 from the germline V gene are MNHNY and SVGAGI (reference sequence). This CDR3 is CASSSLTDEQFF. The CDR3 DNA is TGTGCCAGCAGTTCCCTTACGGATGAGCAGTTCTTC.

In its sample, this clone was seen once. At one of its ends the junction is not consistent with the germline gene, which may arise from a read error. The chain recombines TRBV5-1 with TRBJ2-1; 9 bases align to TRBD2. Per the germline V gene, CDR1 is SGHRS and CDR2 is YFSETQ. The CDR3 loop spans 13 amino acids. CDR3 bases: TGCGCCACCAGCGGGGGGTCGATCAATGAGCAGTTCTTC. Protein sequence: CATSGGSINEQFF.

A single count supports this clone. The V and J genes are TRBV20-1 and TRBJ1-4; no firm D call. The CDR3 is 11 amino acids. Trimming cost V 6 bases and J 8 bases, with 10 bases left between them. Germline CDR1 is DFQATT and CDR2 is SNEGSKA (reference sequence). This CDR3 reads CSAPGREKLFF. CDR3 coding DNA: TGCAGTGCCCCGGGCCGCGAAAAACTGTTTTTT.

The gene calls are TRBV20-1 and TRBJ2-3; no clear D. The CDR3 spans 11 residues. The germline V gene encodes CDR1 DFQATT and CDR2 SNEGSKA (reference sequence). Between the trimmed V and J ends, which lost 3 bases and 4 bases, there was a span of 5 bases. The CDR3: CSASIADTQYF. In DNA form, the CDR3 reads TGCAGTGCTAGTATCGCAGATACGCAGTATTTT.